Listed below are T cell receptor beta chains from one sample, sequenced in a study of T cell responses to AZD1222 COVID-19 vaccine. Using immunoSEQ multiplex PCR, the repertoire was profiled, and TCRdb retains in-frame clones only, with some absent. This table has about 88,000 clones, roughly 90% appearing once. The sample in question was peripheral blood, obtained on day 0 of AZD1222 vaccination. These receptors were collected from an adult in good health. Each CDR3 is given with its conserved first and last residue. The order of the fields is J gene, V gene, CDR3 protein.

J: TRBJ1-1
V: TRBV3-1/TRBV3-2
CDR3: CASSQERINTEAFF

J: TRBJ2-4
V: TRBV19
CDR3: CASSRDGFKNIQYF

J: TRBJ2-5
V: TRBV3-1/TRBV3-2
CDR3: CASSRGAQETQYF

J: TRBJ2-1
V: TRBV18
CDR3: CASSPYSGSYNEQFF

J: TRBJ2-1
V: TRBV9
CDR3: CASSFDTRSYNEQFF

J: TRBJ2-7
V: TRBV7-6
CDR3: CASSNPTGDYEQYF

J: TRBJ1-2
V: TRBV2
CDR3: CASSDQQVFNYGYTF

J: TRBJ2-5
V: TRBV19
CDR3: CASRQQGGEETQYF

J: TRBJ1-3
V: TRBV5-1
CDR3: CASSLEGVGNTIYF

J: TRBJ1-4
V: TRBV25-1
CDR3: CASMGETNEKLFF

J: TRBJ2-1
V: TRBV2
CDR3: CASSGGSGLQFF

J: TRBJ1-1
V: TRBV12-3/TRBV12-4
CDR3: CASSFSQGVPFF

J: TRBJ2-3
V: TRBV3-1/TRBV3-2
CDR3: CASSMTSGGHTDTQYF

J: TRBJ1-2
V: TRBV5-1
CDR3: CASSREGQGVVYGYTF

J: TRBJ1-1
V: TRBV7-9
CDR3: CASSFGQTLNTEAFF

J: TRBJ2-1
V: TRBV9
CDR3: CASSVYDEQFF

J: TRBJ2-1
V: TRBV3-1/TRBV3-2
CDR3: CASSRPRTGLAEPYNEQFF

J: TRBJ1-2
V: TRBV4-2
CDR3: CASSKGQGDGYTF

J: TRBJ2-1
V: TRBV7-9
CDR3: CASTLLSSGLNEQFF

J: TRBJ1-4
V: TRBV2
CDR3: CASSEPRSHEKLFF

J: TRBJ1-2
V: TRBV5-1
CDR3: CASRPNRGPGYTF

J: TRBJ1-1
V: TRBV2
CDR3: CASWDRGMTEAFF

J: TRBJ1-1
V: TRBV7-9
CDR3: CASSFLVGLEAFF

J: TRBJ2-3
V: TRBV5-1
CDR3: CASSLAGTDTQYF

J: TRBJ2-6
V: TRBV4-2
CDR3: CASSQGGSSGANVLTF

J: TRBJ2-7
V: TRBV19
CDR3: CASSALGLAGVDEQYF

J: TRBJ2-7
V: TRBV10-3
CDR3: CAISAFGQGAYEQYF

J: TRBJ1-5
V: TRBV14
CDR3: CASSQGQNQPQHF

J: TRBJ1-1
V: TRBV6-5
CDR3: CASSYTGGYRYTEAFF

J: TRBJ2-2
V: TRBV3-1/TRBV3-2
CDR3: CASSPRETGSGTGELFF

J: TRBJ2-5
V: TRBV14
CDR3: CASTYRNQETQYF

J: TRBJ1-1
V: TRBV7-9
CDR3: CASSLAQGRTEAFF

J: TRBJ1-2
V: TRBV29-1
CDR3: CSVAKVVNYGYTF

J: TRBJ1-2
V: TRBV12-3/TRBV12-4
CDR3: CASSLGTGYGYTF

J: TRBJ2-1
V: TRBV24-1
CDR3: CATSDSGTGDNEQFF